This T cell receptor (beta chain) was found in a study of T cell responses to AZD1222 COVID-19 vaccine. Study conclusions and caveats: Clonal diversity may have been underestimated, and the donors were mostly white British, with more females than males.

A note on this clone: Its specificity is unknown.

Produced via immunoSEQ multiplex PCR; TCRdb's table is partial and in-frame only. The sample records 150,000 to 200,000 clones, around 94% being singletons. CDR3 length equals 14 residues. Looked up from germline, CDR1 is MNHEY and CDR2 is SVGAGI. The V and J ends lost 2 bases and 8 bases respectively, with 13 bases between them. The chain has TRBV6-5 and TRBJ2-4; a weak D match, TRBD1 (7 bases). The sequence derives from an adult in good health. The sample consisted of peripheral blood, taken on day 0 of AZD1222 vaccination. CDR3: CASSYRGQGDIQYF. The DNA of the CDR3 is TGTGCCAGCAGTTACCGGGGGCAGGGGGACATTCAGTACTTC.